What follows are 21 T cell receptor beta chains derived from one specimen sequenced in a study of early T cells in non-severe SARS-CoV-2 infection. TCRdb re-derived calls from the 5' RACE reads in MiXCR, one entry per CDR3 protein. The repertoire holds about 110,000 distinct CDR3 sequences, with about 12% as singletons. Sequencing input: whole blood. The receptor source for this set is an adult who was a healthcare worker with PCR-confirmed SARS-CoV-2 infection or an uninfected control (not recorded which).

This clonotype was recorded at least ten times. The chain is built from TRBV28 and TRBJ2-7, with 9 bases fitting TRBD2. Germline V gives CDR1 MDHEN, CDR2 SYDVKM. Trimming removed 3 bases from V and 7 bases from J; junction bases left unmatched: 10. The CDR3 has 15 amino acids. CDR3 sequence: CASSFLAGGPGEQYF. The CDR3 DNA reads TGTGCCAGCAGTTTTTTGGCGGGGGGGCCTGGAGAGCAGTACTTC. The whole variable domain, remainder taken from reference TRBV28 and TRBJ2-7, is DVKVTQSSRYLVKRTGEKVFLECVQDMDHENMFWYRQDPGLGLRLIYFSYDVKMKEKGDIPEGYSVSREKKERFSLILESASTNQTSMYLCASSFLAGGPGEQYFGPGTRLTVT.

The rearrangement links TRBV11-2 to TRBJ1-1; a weak D match, TRBD1 (5 bases). V was cut by 5 bases and J by 4 bases, with 14 bases left in between. The CDR3 has 14 residues. The V gene's germline CDR1 is SGHAT and CDR2 FQNNGV. The CDR3 is CASSQPRRGTEAFF. The CDR3 DNA reads as TGTGCCAGCAGCCAGCCAAGAAGGGGCACTGAAGCTTTCTTT.

In its sample, this clonotype was seen a few times. The rearrangement uses TRBV2 and TRBJ2-1; 7 nucleotides match TRBD2. J was trimmed by 8 bases and V by 3 bases; bases with no gene match: 4. Germline CDR1 reads SNHLY; CDR2 reads FYNNEI. This CDR3 has 13 residues. CDR3 sequence: CASSEGGRDEQFF. Written as DNA, the CDR3 is TGTGCCAGCAGTGAGGGGGGGAGGGATGAGCAGTTCTTC.

This clonotype came up many times. The J gene is TRBJ2-1, the V gene TRBV11-2; 8 bases are a match to TRBD1. Trimming cost V 6 bases and J 5 bases; bases outside gene matches: 9. This CDR3 spans 15 amino acids. Looked up from germline, CDR1 is SGHAT and CDR2 is FQNNGV. The CDR3 nucleotides read TGTGCCAGCAGTCCTTGGACAGGGAAACACAATGAGCAGTTCTTC. This gives the protein CASSPWTGKHNEQFF.

This clonotype has only a few counts. This chain joins TRBV6-1 and TRBJ1-3; D might be TRBD1 (6 bases). This CDR3 is 16 amino acids long. Germline loops: CDR1 MNHNS, CDR2 SASEGT. The V end was cut by 5 bases, the J end by 0 bases, with 14 bases between. The CDR3: CASSTGGTISGNTIYF. Written as DNA, the CDR3 is TGTGCCAGCAGTACTGGGGGCACCATCTCTGGAAACACCATATATTTT.

This clonotype was detected a few times. V and J are TRBV24-1 and TRBJ1-2, with D possibly TRBD1 on 6 matching bases. CDR1 is KGHDR, CDR2 SFDVKD, per germline. V lost 3 bases, J lost 4 bases, and 20 bases lay in between. The CDR3 spans 17 residues. CDR3 DNA: TGTGCCACCAGTGATCCCTTGAACAGGGCTCATCCCTATGGCTACACCTTC. This sequence encodes CATSDPLNRAHPYGYTF.

At least ten counts were recorded for this clonotype. The CDR3 sequence is CASSLSTGGFYEQYF. CDR3 nucleotides: TGTGCCAGCAGTTTATCAACAGGGGGCTTTTACGAGCAGTACTTC. J is TRBJ2-7 and V is TRBV27; TRBD1 agrees at 9 bases. Germline CDR1 MNHEY, CDR2 SMNVEV (reference sequence). V was clipped by 0 bases and J by 4 bases; unmatched bases: 4. CDR3 length equals 15 residues.

V usage is TRBV29-1 and J usage is TRBJ2-1; D gene ambiguous. Trimming shortened V by 6 bases and J by 0 bases, and 18 bases separated the two germline ends. This CDR3 has 16 amino acids. Germline assignment: CDR1 SQVTM and CDR2 ANQGSEA. CDR3 protein: CSVPVWSLSSYNEQFF. CDR3 DNA: TGCAGCGTGCCCGTCTGGAGTCTCAGCTCCTACAATGAGCAGTTCTTC.

This clonotype was picked up many times. J is TRBJ2-7 and V is TRBV20-1, with D tentatively TRBD1 (6 bases). There are 15 residues in the CDR3. From germline, CDR1 is DFQATT and CDR2 SNEGSKA (reference sequence). Trimming pared 0 bases from V and 0 bases from J, leaving 12 bases between. CDR3 sequence: CSARDEGRGSYEQYF. CDR3 bases: TGCAGTGCTAGAGATGAGGGCAGGGGCTCCTACGAGCAGTACTTC.

The rearrangement uses TRBV4-2 and TRBJ1-3; unclear D gene. In germline, CDR1 is LGHNA, CDR2 YNFKEQ. V shed 0 bases and J shed 0 bases, with 15 bases lying between them. The CDR3 spans 18 residues. The CDR3 protein is CASSQDTTGDLSGNTIYF. For the CDR3, the DNA is TGTGCCAGCAGCCAAGATACCACCGGAGACCTCTCTGGAAACACCATATATTTT.

This clonotype was observed a handful of times. The chain couples TRBV6-2 or TRBV6-3 to TRBJ2-7; perhaps TRBD2 as D (5 bases). Trimming cost V 11 bases and J 6 bases, with 23 bases left between them. The CDR3 has 14 amino acids. Per germline, CDR1 MNHEY and CDR2 SVGEGT. The CDR3, as DNA: TGTGCCGCCAGCCCGGGGATGAGCATCTCCGAGCAGTACTTC. Amino acid sequence: CAASPGMSISEQYF.

This clonotype was detected a few times. V and J are TRBV6-2 or TRBV6-3 and TRBJ2-7; 7 bases map to TRBD1. The CDR3 length is 15 residues. The V gene's germline CDR1 is MNHEY and CDR2 SVGEGT. The junction had 9 bases not matched to a gene; V was cut back by 6 bases and J by 1 base. CDR3 sequence reads: CASRTTGVPSYEQYF. The CDR3 region has the DNA TGTGCCAGCAGGACCACAGGGGTGCCGTCCTACGAGCAGTACTTC.

V usage is TRBV20-1 and J usage is TRBJ1-4; D may be TRBD1 (5 bases). The germline V gene encodes CDR1 DFQATT and CDR2 SNEGSKA (reference sequence). The CDR3 contains 15 residues. The V gene lost 4 bases and the J gene lost 0 bases, with 12 bases spanning the gap. CDR3 nucleotide sequence: TGCAGTGCTATCGCGGACACAGCAACTAATGAAAAACTGTTTTTT. Amino acids: CSAIADTATNEKLFF.

The chain carries TRBV12-3 or TRBV12-4 and TRBJ2-3, with 8 bases fitting TRBD2. After removal of 4 bases from V and 2 bases from J, the junction contained 14 bases not matched to a gene. The CDR3 has 18 amino acids. CDR3 coding DNA: TGTGCCAGCAGTTACCCCCGGGCTAGCGGGTACGTCACAGATACGCAGTATTTT. Residues: CASSYPRASGYVTDTQYF.

To note about this clonotype: A much larger clone is a single base away; this may be a read error. This chain uses TRBV6-6 with TRBJ2-2, with 12 bases aligning to TRBD2. This CDR3 has 17 residues. Germline CDR1 MNHNY, CDR2 SVGAGI (reference sequence). J lost 6 bases, V lost 4 bases, and 9 bases had no gene match. CDR3 sequence reads: CASSSLAGGGGSGELFF. DNA for the CDR3: TGTGCCAGCAGTTCCCTAGCGGGAGGGGGCGGATCCGGGGAGCTGTTTTTT.

This clonotype was seen many times. The chain uses TRBV4-2 and TRBJ2-1, with no clear D. CDR3 length: 14 amino acids. CDR1 is LGHNA and CDR2 is YNFKEQ in the germline V gene. Trimming removed 5 bases from V and 5 bases from J, with 13 bases in between. The CDR3 sequence: CASSSSELDNEQFF. In DNA, the CDR3 is TGTGCCAGCAGCTCCAGTGAGCTAGACAATGAGCAGTTCTTC.

This rearrangement joins TRBV20-1 to TRBJ1-1; maybe TRBD1 (6 bases). Trimming shortened V by 7 bases and J by 1 base, and 19 bases separated the two germline ends. In germline, CDR1 is DFQATT, CDR2 SNEGSKA (reference sequence). The CDR3 extends over 15 amino acids. The CDR3 spells CSGPPPHRENTEAFF. The CDR3 DNA sequence: TGCAGTGGCCCCCCGCCCCACAGGGAGAACACTGAAGCTTTCTTT.

This clonotype has a handful of counts. This CDR3 is CSASPYRLGRDNQPQHF. As DNA, the CDR3 is TGCAGTGCTAGTCCGTATCGCCTTGGTAGAGACAATCAGCCCCAGCATTTT. The rearrangement uses TRBV20-1 and TRBJ1-5; no reliable D call. The germline V gene encodes CDR1 DFQATT and CDR2 SNEGSKA (reference sequence). The germline V and J ends were trimmed by 3 bases and 3 bases, with 21 bases remaining between them. This CDR3 contains 17 residues.

The chain uses TRBV5-5 and TRBJ2-7, with a possible D match to TRBD2 (7 bases). The CDR3 has 17 residues. V shed 0 bases and J shed 3 bases, with 19 bases lying between them. The germline V gene has CDR1 SGHKS and CDR2 YYEKEE (reference sequence). The CDR3 reads CASSLAKGEAGYYEQYF. In nucleotides, the CDR3 is TGTGCCAGCAGCTTGGCAAAGGGGGAAGCGGGATACTACGAGCAGTACTTC. Using reference TRBV5-5 and TRBJ2-7 for the parts outside the CDR3, the full variable domain is DAGVTQSPTHLIKTRGQQVTLRCSPISGHKSVSWYQQVLGQGPQFIFQYYEKEERGRGNFPDRFSARQFPNYSSELNVNALLLGDSALYLCASSLAKGEAGYYEQYFGPGTRLTVT.

The chain recombines TRBV6-2 or TRBV6-3 with TRBJ2-1; 8 nucleotides line up with TRBD2. The CDR3 extends over 14 amino acids. J gave up 9 bases and V 7 bases, and 11 bases lay outside the gene matches. In germline, CDR1 is MNHEY, CDR2 SVGEGT. CDR3 sequence reads: CASTFVGRVAEQFF. The CDR3 nucleotides read TGTGCCAGCACCTTTGTCGGGAGGGTCGCTGAGCAGTTCTTC.

This chain connects TRBV5-5 to TRBJ1-4, with D perhaps TRBD1 (5 bases). Germline assignment: CDR1 SGHKS and CDR2 YYEKEE (reference sequence). The V end was cut by 3 bases, the J end by 5 bases, with 17 bases between. This CDR3 spans 16 amino acids. For the CDR3, the DNA is TGTGCCAGCAGCTCCTACTTCGGGACTCCAAATGAAAAACTGTTTTTT. It yields the protein CASSSYFGTPNEKLFF. The complete variable domain, with remaining parts taken from reference TRBV5-5 and TRBJ1-4, reads DAGVTQSPTHLIKTRGQQVTLRCSPISGHKSVSWYQQVLGQGPQFIFQYYEKEERGRGNFPDRFSARQFPNYSSELNVNALLLGDSALYLCASSSYFGTPNEKLFFGSGTQLSVL.